The rows below give T cell receptor beta chains drawn from one sample of a study of blood T cells in healthy people across ages. TCRdb reprocessed the 5' RACE reads with MiXCR, giving one entry per CDR3 protein. The sample lists about 1,500,000 distinct CDR3 sequences, approximately 42% occurring once. Material: blood. These receptors originate from a woman aged 18-29 years in good health. CDR3s include the opening cysteine and the closing phenylalanine or tryptophan. Clone size, where shown, is once, few, many, or a class for clones that have expanded.

j_call,v_call,cdr3_length,clone_size,cdr3_aa
TRBJ2-1,TRBV6-2/TRBV6-3,13,-,CASSYLTNGEQFF
TRBJ2-1,TRBV5-6,17,-,CASSLEALSGVGNEQFF
TRBJ1-5,TRBV6-1,13,few,CASSGTGSQPQHF
TRBJ2-5,TRBV7-9,15,-,CASSLGEVPRETQYF
TRBJ1-1,TRBV5-6,18,-,CASSGGQGAPSMNTEAFF
TRBJ1-4,TRBV7-2,14,few,CASRMDRASEKLFF
TRBJ1-6,TRBV30,15,-,CARRIRDRMNSPLHF
TRBJ2-1,TRBV24-1,18,-,CATAPGLADGSSYNEQFF
TRBJ2-7,TRBV21-1,15,-,CASSLAAARGVEQYF
TRBJ1-1,TRBV29-1,11,few,CSVGRLTEAFF
TRBJ2-6,TRBV20-1,16,-,CSARGPGNSGANVLTF
TRBJ2-1,TRBV20-1,16,once,CSASPPQRGVYNEQFF
TRBJ2-2,TRBV4-1,14,few,CASSHDPNTGELFF
TRBJ1-2,TRBV7-2,15,-,CASSPGVSSIYGYTF
TRBJ1-4,TRBV7-9,14,-,CASSLDGGGEKLFF
TRBJ1-3,TRBV6-6,14,-,CASNPTGKGNTIYF
TRBJ1-1,TRBV24-1,14,-,CATSDPTDETEAFF
TRBJ2-5,TRBV4-1,16,once,CASSQEAAGVEEEQYF
TRBJ1-2,TRBV12-3/TRBV12-4,13,-,CASSPLPHYGYTF
TRBJ1-3,TRBV9,15,-,CASSAIGQVGNTIYF